This passage covers 10 T cell receptor beta chains from one sample sequenced in a study of cytomegalovirus exposure and HLA in healthy donors. PCR amplification relied on 60 Vbeta primers (plus 13 Jbeta primers). Measured with immunoSEQ multiplex PCR; TCRdb has only the in-frame clones, and not every one. The profile covers around 190,000 clones, with around 81% appearing a single time and under 2% taken by the ten largest. Sequenced material: PBMCs. The source is a young man in good health and CMV-seronegative.

This clone showed up just a few times. CDR3 region: CASSLGQGVEQETQYF. CDR3 nucleotides: TGCGCCAGCAGCCTCGGACAGGGGGTAGAACAAGAGACCCAGTACTTC. The V gene is TRBV5-1, the J gene TRBJ2-5; 10 bases align to TRBD1. Germline V lookup: CDR1 SGHRS, CDR2 YFSETQ. J lost 2 bases, V lost 4 bases, and 8 bases had no gene match. CDR3 size: 16 residues.

The CDR3 loop reads CASSEGVSRGQGANEQFF. The CDR3 nucleotides read TGTGCCAGCAGCGAGGGGGTGTCTAGGGGACAGGGGGCCAATGAGCAGTTCTTC. The chain couples TRBV9 to TRBJ2-1, with TRBD1 identical over 12 bases. Germline-derived CDR1 and CDR2 are SGDLS and YYNGEE. The CDR3 has 18 residues. The J segment lost 6 bases and the V segment lost 3 bases, leaving 13 bases of the junction unmatched.

CDR3 coding DNA: TGCAGCGTAGAACAGGGGGTGTCCCAAAACATTCAGTACTTC. Translating gives CSVEQGVSQNIQYF. The chain combines TRBV29-1 with TRBJ2-4; TRBD1 matches 8 bases. This CDR3 is 14 amino acids long. The J segment lost 5 bases and the V segment lost 6 bases, leaving 9 bases of the junction unmatched. The germline V gene has CDR1 SQVTM and CDR2 ANQGSEA.

The rearrangement links TRBV28 to TRBJ2-3; TRBD2 might be the D (6 bases). Trimming removed 3 bases at V and 2 bases at J, with 9 bases between. Germline CDR1 is MDHEN and CDR2 is SYDVKM. The CDR3 sequence is 14 residues long. CDR3 in amino acids: CASSLGLFTDTQYF. CDR3 DNA: TGTGCCAGCAGTTTGGGACTGTTCACAGATACGCAGTATTTT.

The rearrangement uses TRBV27 and TRBJ1-2; maybe TRBD1 (6 bases). V shed 5 bases and J shed 4 bases, with 14 bases lying between them. This CDR3 spans 14 amino acids. CDR1 and CDR2 from the germline V gene are MNHEY and SMNVEV (reference sequence). CDR3: CASSPRGGGYGYTF. DNA for the CDR3: TGTGCCAGCAGTCCCCGGGGAGGGGGCTATGGCTACACCTTC.

The table lists this clone with a count of one. The V gene is TRBV30, the J gene TRBJ2-7, with D possibly matching TRBD2 (5 bases). The V end lost 3 bases, the J end lost 4 bases, and 13 bases lay between the germline ends. Germline V gene data show CDR1 as GTSNPN and CDR2 as SVGIG (reference sequence). The CDR3 is 13 amino acids. CDR3 coding DNA: TGTGCCTGGAGGGCCGGGAATTTATACGAGCAGTACTTC. Translated: CAWRAGNLYEQYF.

The CDR3 region is CASSLVRVGNQPQHF. The CDR3 region has the DNA TGTGCCAGCAGCTTAGTCAGGGTTGGGAATCAGCCCCAGCATTTT. The chain links TRBV7-2 to TRBJ1-5, with a possible D match to TRBD1 (5 bases). In germline, CDR1 is SGHTA, CDR2 FQGNSA. Trimming shortened V by 1 base and J by 4 bases, and 11 bases separated the two germline ends. The CDR3 extends over 15 amino acids.

Details on this clone: The same CDR3 can be traced to other DNA sequences in this sample. CDR3 loop: CASSPQTGRGGDTQYF. CDR3 DNA sequence: TGTGCCAGCAGCCCCCAGACAGGGCGGGGCGGAGATACGCAGTATTTT. The rearrangement joins TRBV13 to TRBJ2-3, with a tentative D call TRBD1 (7 bases). The germline gives CDR1 PRHDT, CDR2 FYEKMQ (reference sequence). The CDR3 loop spans 16 amino acids. Trimming took 5 bases from V and 5 from J, leaving 20 bases between them.

The CDR3 here is CASTTTQGRSYNEQFF. As DNA, the CDR3 is TGTGCCAGCACCACCACCCAGGGGAGATCCTACAATGAGCAGTTCTTC. V is TRBV7-9 and J is TRBJ2-1; D is possibly TRBD1 (6 bases). The germline V gene encodes CDR1 SEHNR and CDR2 FQNEAQ (reference sequence). V gave up 7 bases and J gave up 1 base, with 17 bases separating them. The CDR3 runs to 16 residues.

The chain couples TRBV5-8 to TRBJ2-3, with TRBD2 matching 12 bases. Germline V gene data show CDR1 as SGHTS and CDR2 as YDEGEE. This CDR3 contains 14 residues. The CDR3 reads CADGLAGSTDTQYF. The CDR3 DNA is TGTGCAGACGGACTAGCGGGATCCACAGATACGCAGTATTTT.